This T cell receptor beta chain is from a study of blood T cell repertoires in COVID-19. Study in general: Samples came from the United States, Italy and Spain, spanning acute and convalescent COVID-19. Sources were T cells, B-cell-depleted T cells, or PBMCs; the material itself was cDNA or gDNA.

From germline, CDR1 is SGHRS and CDR2 YFSETQ. The V and J ends lost 1 base and 3 bases, in that order; junction bases with no gene match: 3. This CDR3 is built from 17 residues. Authors' processing steps: It was from reference gene primer amplification that nucleated cell counts were estimated. Assay: immunoSEQ multiplex PCR; the TCRdb copy retains only in-frame clones and omits some. The DNA was the basis for D and trimming; V, J and clone size are from that table. The repertoire consists of roughly 39,000 clones, with roughly 85% occurring once and the leading ten covering more than 8%. This TCR was sampled from a human donor in a cohort sampled during active COVID-19. The J gene is TRBJ2-2, the V gene TRBV5-1, with TRBD2 identical over 13 bases. The source material was peripheral blood. Here the CDR3 DNA reads TGCGCCAGCAGCTTGAGACTAGCGGGAGGTTACACCGGGGAGCTGTTTTTT. Its translation is CASSLRLAGGYTGELFF.